What follows are 19 T cell receptor beta chains derived from one specimen sequenced in a study of metastatic and nonmetastatic thyroid tumors. Patients underwent thyroid surgery, and none had received any treatment before it. Using MiXCR, TCRdb reanalyzed the PCR reads. The sample consists of approximately 15,000 clones, around 22% of them appearing once. The sequencing sample was made of adjacent normal tissue. Every receptor here comes from a female donor with papillary thyroid cancer or a benign thyroid nodule (not recorded which). Some clones in this sample may be carry-over from other donors' samples.

This clone has at least ten counts. This chain links TRBV20-1 with TRBJ2-1; TRBD2 matches at 9 bases. The V gene end was trimmed by 0 bases and the J gene end by 7 bases; junction bases not matched to a gene: 10. The CDR3 length is 16 residues. The V gene's germline CDR1 is DFQATT and CDR2 SNEGSKA (reference sequence). CDR3 loop: CSARDPGLALYNEQFF. The CDR3, as DNA: TGCAGTGCTAGAGATCCGGGACTAGCCCTATATAATGAGCAGTTCTTC.

This clone appeared many times. The chain couples TRBV6-1 to TRBJ2-7, with D tentatively TRBD2 (6 bases). Germline V lookup: CDR1 MNHNS, CDR2 SASEGT. V lost 0 bases to trimming and J lost 0 bases, with 15 bases between them. The CDR3 length is 17 residues. CDR3 DNA: TGTGCCAGCAGTGAAGCAATGGGATGGAGGGCCTCCTACGAGCAGTACTTC. This codes for CASSEAMGWRASYEQYF.

The rearrangement joins TRBV11-3 to TRBJ2-7; tentatively, D is TRBD1 (5 bases). V was cut by 5 bases and J by 2 bases, with 10 bases left in between. The CDR3 spans 13 residues. Germline loops: CDR1 SGHNT, CDR2 YENEEA. The CDR3 DNA sequence: TGTGCCAGCAGCCCGACAGATCCCTACGAGCAGTACTTC. This sequence encodes CASSPTDPYEQYF. Supplemented by reference TRBV11-3 and TRBJ2-7, the full variable domain reads EAGVVQSPRYKIIEKKQPVAFWCNPISGHNTLYWYLQNLGQGPELLIRYENEEAVDDSQLPKDRFSAERLKGVDSTLKIQPAELGDSAVYLCASSPTDPYEQYFGPGTRLTVT.

The chain recombines TRBV5-6 with TRBJ2-1, with TRBD2 identical over 7 bases. CDR1 and CDR2 (germline): SGHDT, YYEEEE. Trimming at V came to 0 bases and at J to 5 bases, leaving 5 bases not matched to a gene. This CDR3 has 15 amino acids. CDR3 sequence reads: CASSLGGRADNEQFF. The CDR3 DNA is TGTGCCAGCAGCTTGGGAGGGAGGGCCGACAATGAGCAGTTCTTC.

A few counts support this clone. The chain has TRBV5-5 and TRBJ1-2; no clear D. The CDR3 runs to 13 residues. The ends were cut back, 7 bases at V and 2 bases at J, with 12 bases in the middle. Germline V gene data show CDR1 as SGHKS and CDR2 as YYEKEE (reference sequence). The DNA of the CDR3 is TGTGCCAGCGGCGACGGGTGGAACTATGGCTACACCTTC. Its translation is CASGDGWNYGYTF.

This chain uses TRBV6-1 with TRBJ2-7; 7 bases align to TRBD2. The CDR3 is 15 amino acids. Losses at the gene ends were 7 bases for V and 4 bases for J; bases not matched to a gene: 13. Germline CDR1 MNHNS, CDR2 SASEGT. The CDR3 sequence is CASTSGTTSIYEQYF. The CDR3 DNA reads as TGTGCCAGCACTTCCGGGACTACTAGTATTTACGAGCAGTACTTC.

This chain connects TRBV6-6 to TRBJ2-7, with TRBD2 matching 9 bases. This CDR3 is 15 amino acids long. Losses at the gene ends were 0 bases for V and 3 bases for J; bases not matched to a gene: 3. Looked up from germline, CDR1 is MNHNY and CDR2 is SVGAGI (reference sequence). The chain's CDR3 is CASSYSGSGSYEQYF. CDR3 DNA: TGTGCCAGCAGTTACTCGGGTAGCGGGAGCTACGAGCAGTACTTC.

The V gene is TRBV6-5, the J gene TRBJ2-1; D is uncertain. In germline, CDR1 is MNHEY, CDR2 SVGAGI. The CDR3 sequence is 13 residues long. The V and J ends lost 2 bases and 9 bases respectively, with 11 bases between them. CDR3 loop: CASSYGGFSEQFF. The CDR3 DNA is TGTGCCAGCAGTTACGGTGGGTTTTCTGAGCAGTTCTTC.

About this clone itself: Since the CDR3 does not end with the conserved phenylalanine or tryptophan, this likely comes from a read error. The chain combines TRBV3-1 with TRBJ2-5; the D gene is possibly TRBD1 (6 bases). V shed 3 bases and J shed 4 bases, with 18 bases lying between them. The CDR3 length is 16 residues. Germline V CDR1 and CDR2: LGHDT, YNNKEL (reference sequence). The CDR3 reads CASSHWSRGERETQYL. The CDR3 nucleotides read TGTGCCAGCAGCCACTGGAGCAGGGGAGAACGAGAGACCCAGTACTTA.

This chain links TRBV7-3 with TRBJ2-2, with a tentative D call TRBD2 (5 bases). Germline CDR1 and CDR2: SGHTA and FQGTGA. The CDR3 is 17 residues long. The V end lost 2 bases, the J end lost 4 bases, and 17 bases lay between the germline ends. CDR3 in amino acids: CASSLAHREVGTGELFF. The CDR3 coding sequence is TGTGCCAGCAGCTTAGCCCACCGGGAAGTTGGCACCGGGGAGCTGTTTTTT.

This clone has a handful of counts. This chain uses TRBV13 with TRBJ2-1; 10 nucleotides agree with TRBD2. After removal of 0 bases from V and 10 bases from J, the junction contained 12 bases not matched to a gene. CDR1 and CDR2 (germline): PRHDT, FYEKMQ (reference sequence). The CDR3 totals 17 residues. The CDR3 region is CASSLGLLAGPTHEQFF. The DNA of the CDR3 is TGTGCCAGCAGCTTAGGCCTACTAGCGGGGCCAACTCACGAGCAGTTCTTC.

This clone was detected ten times or more. The chain combines TRBV6-1 with TRBJ2-7, with D uncertain. V lost 0 bases to trimming and J lost 2 bases, with 8 bases between them. This CDR3 is 14 amino acids long. The germline V gene encodes CDR1 MNHNS and CDR2 SASEGT. The chain's CDR3 is CASSEAFITYEQYF. CDR3 in DNA: TGTGCCAGCAGTGAAGCTTTCATTACCTACGAGCAGTACTTC.

The chain has TRBV14 and TRBJ2-1; the D call may be TRBD1 or TRBD2 (6 bases each). This CDR3 is 16 amino acids long. Deletions cut 0 bases from V and 3 bases from J, with 12 bases between. From germline, CDR1 is SGHDN and CDR2 FVKESK. The CDR3 sequence is CASSQELGGLYNEQFF. For the CDR3, the DNA is TGTGCCAGCAGCCAAGAATTAGGGGGGCTCTACAATGAGCAGTTCTTC. The complete variable domain, with remaining parts taken from reference TRBV14 and TRBJ2-1, reads EAGVTQFPSHSVIEKGQTVTLRCDPISGHDNLYWYRRVMGKEIKFLLHFVKESKQDESGMPNNRFLAERTGGTYSTLKVQPAELEDSGVYFCASSQELGGLYNEQFFGPGTRLTVL.

This clone occurred a few times. This chain connects TRBV20-1 to TRBJ2-5, with TRBD2 matching over 8 bases. Germline CDR1 DFQATT, CDR2 SNEGSKA (reference sequence). The CDR3 length is 14 residues. Trimming at V came to 6 bases and at J to 7 bases, leaving 13 bases not matched to a gene. CDR3 sequence (DNA): TGCAGTGCCTCCACTAGCGGCCCCCCTGGGACCCAGTACTTC. Residues: CSASTSGPPGTQYF.

This clone was seen a few times. V gene TRBV11-3 combines with J gene TRBJ1-1; D possibly corresponds to TRBD1 (6 bases). The CDR3 totals 14 residues. Germline V gives CDR1 SGHNT, CDR2 YENEEA. The V and J ends lost 5 bases and 7 bases respectively, with 17 bases between them. The CDR3 sequence: CASSLHREMFEAFF. CDR3 sequence (DNA): TGTGCCAGCAGCCTTCACAGGGAAATGTTTGAAGCTTTCTTT.

A few counts support this clone. V usage is TRBV28 and J usage is TRBJ2-5; no clear D gene. Germline CDR1 and CDR2: MDHEN and SYDVKM. The CDR3 is 12 amino acids. V lost 7 bases and J lost 5, with 11 bases in between. CDR3 protein: CASKADWETQYF. The CDR3 bases are TGTGCCAGCAAAGCAGACTGGGAGACCCAGTACTTC.

CDR3 nucleotides: TGCAGTGCTAGAACCCCGACAGGGTCAAATTCACCCCTCCACTTT. This translates into CSARTPTGSNSPLHF. This sequence joins TRBV20-1 and TRBJ1-6; 7 positions match TRBD1. In germline, CDR1 is DFQATT, CDR2 SNEGSKA (reference sequence). CDR3 length equals 15 residues. V lost 2 bases to trimming and J lost 7 bases; unmatched junction nucleotides: 8.

The chain combines TRBV14 with TRBJ2-1, with a weak D call TRBD1 (7 bases). Trimming shortened V by 1 base and J by 8 bases, and 18 bases separated the two germline ends. There are 16 residues in the CDR3. The germline gives CDR1 SGHDN, CDR2 FVKESK. CDR3 region: CASSQGRRGRSDEQFF. The CDR3 DNA reads TGTGCCAGCAGCCAAGGGAGGAGGGGGCGAAGTGATGAGCAGTTCTTC.

CDR3 residues: CASSPELAIYYEQYF. The CDR3 nucleotides read TGTGCCAGCAGCCCCGAACTAGCGATCTATTACGAGCAGTACTTC. The chain couples TRBV6-1 to TRBJ2-7; TRBD2 matches 7 bases. Germline trimming cut 6 bases from V and 4 bases from J; bases unmatched to any gene: 12. Germline V gene lookup returns CDR1 MNHNS and CDR2 SASEGT. The CDR3 length is 15 residues.